These T cell receptor beta chains were read from a single sample in a study of a mutant IDH1 vaccine in newly diagnosed glioma. The antigens for these receptors are not known. The protocol was immunoSEQ multiplex PCR, while the TCRdb copy is restricted to in-frame clones and leaves out a portion. The sample holds approximately 50,000 clones, 88% seen once. Sequenced material: PBMCs, taken from a glioma patient whose treatment included an IDH1 peptide vaccine. The receptors were gathered from a woman in her thirties or forties with glioma. CDR3s include the opening cysteine and the closing phenylalanine or tryptophan. Fields, in order: D gene, J gene, clone size, V gene, CDR3 DNA, CDR3 protein. The D gene is left open where the match is weak. Some rows mark clone size as missing; the rest say once, few, many or name a class of expanded clone.

d_call: TRBD1
j_call: TRBJ2-7
clone_size: -
v_call: TRBV4-1
cdr3_nt: TGCGCCAGCAGTCCGGGACAGGGTAGAGGCTACGAGCAGTACTTC
cdr3_aa: CASSPGQGRGYEQYF

d_call: -
j_call: TRBJ2-2
clone_size: few
v_call: TRBV11-2
cdr3_nt: TGTGCCAGCAGCCTCAACAGGGTCGCGAACACCGGGGAGCTGTTTTTT
cdr3_aa: CASSLNRVANTGELFF

d_call: TRBD2
j_call: TRBJ2-2
clone_size: -
v_call: TRBV5-8
cdr3_nt: TGTGCCAGCAGCCCATGGGGACTAGCGGGGAACACCGGGGAGCTGTTTTTT
cdr3_aa: CASSPWGLAGNTGELFF

d_call: -
j_call: TRBJ1-1
clone_size: -
v_call: TRBV15
cdr3_nt: TGTGCCACCAGGAAGGGTAGAAACACTGAAGCTTTCTTT
cdr3_aa: CATRKGRNTEAFF

d_call: TRBD1
j_call: TRBJ1-1
clone_size: -
v_call: TRBV11-2
cdr3_nt: TGTGCCAGCAGCAGACCGGGACAGGTCACTGAAGCTTTCTTT
cdr3_aa: CASSRPGQVTEAFF

d_call: -
j_call: TRBJ1-2
clone_size: few
v_call: TRBV19
cdr3_nt: TGTGCCAGCAGGCGCTATGGCTACACCTTC
cdr3_aa: CASRRYGYTF

d_call: -
j_call: TRBJ2-5
clone_size: -
v_call: TRBV6-5
cdr3_nt: TGTGCCAGCAGTCGCGGGATCAGCCTGGAGACCCAGTACTTC
cdr3_aa: CASSRGISLETQYF

d_call: -
j_call: TRBJ1-6
clone_size: -
v_call: TRBV9
cdr3_nt: TGTGCCAGCAGCCAAGGGACGGGGAATTCACCCCTCCACTTT
cdr3_aa: CASSQGTGNSPLHF

d_call: -
j_call: TRBJ2-1
clone_size: -
v_call: TRBV6-5
cdr3_nt: TGTGCCAGCAGGGCGGGACGCTCCTACAATGAGCAGTTCTTC
cdr3_aa: CASRAGRSYNEQFF

d_call: TRBD2
j_call: TRBJ2-3
clone_size: -
v_call: TRBV9
cdr3_nt: TGTGCCAGCAGCGTAGCGGGACTAGCGGGAGAGGTCGGCACAGATACGCAGTATTTT
cdr3_aa: CASSVAGLAGEVGTDTQYF

d_call: -
j_call: TRBJ1-2
clone_size: -
v_call: TRBV6-5
cdr3_nt: TGTGCCAGCAGTTACCAACGGATGGCCTATGGCTACACCTTC
cdr3_aa: CASSYQRMAYGYTF

d_call: TRBD1
j_call: TRBJ2-2
clone_size: -
v_call: TRBV5-1
cdr3_nt: TGCGCCAGCAGTTTTTCCTCCGGGACAGGGGTCGGGGAGCTGTTTTTT
cdr3_aa: CASSFSSGTGVGELFF

d_call: -
j_call: TRBJ1-1
clone_size: -
v_call: TRBV7-9
cdr3_nt: TGTGCCAGCAGCTCCCCTGTGAGGGACCCTATGAACACTGAAGCTTTCTTT
cdr3_aa: CASSSPVRDPMNTEAFF

d_call: TRBD2
j_call: TRBJ2-1
clone_size: -
v_call: TRBV19
cdr3_nt: TGTGCCAGTAACTCACTAGCGGGGGGGTTGAGATTTGAGCAGTTCTTC
cdr3_aa: CASNSLAGGLRFEQFF